This T cell receptor (beta chain) came from a study of T cells after yellow fever vaccination. Study observations and caveats: The CD4 and CD8 compartments had a small share of their clonotypes in common. Among primary-vaccination clones, most reappeared after the booster, at 96% for CD4 and under 90% for CD8.

Each CDR3 protein is one row after TCRdb ran MiXCR on the 5' RACE reads. The data hold around 250,000 distinct CDR3 sequences, with roughly 5% observed a single time. With regard to this clonotype: What it binds is unknown.

The specimen was CD4+ T cells sorted from PBMCs, collected on the day of the yellow fever booster vaccination. The sequence was obtained from a man aged 18-30 years who received the YFV17D yellow fever vaccine.

The CDR3 loop is CATSEPGLAGANEQFF. CDR3 in DNA: TGTGCCACCAGTGAACCGGGACTAGCGGGGGCCAATGAGCAGTTCTTC. The chain has TRBV24-1 and TRBJ2-1, with TRBD2 matching over 14 bases. This CDR3 has 16 amino acids. Germline CDR1 is KGHDR and CDR2 is SFDVKD. The J segment lost 6 bases and the V segment lost 4 bases, leaving 4 bases of the junction unmatched.